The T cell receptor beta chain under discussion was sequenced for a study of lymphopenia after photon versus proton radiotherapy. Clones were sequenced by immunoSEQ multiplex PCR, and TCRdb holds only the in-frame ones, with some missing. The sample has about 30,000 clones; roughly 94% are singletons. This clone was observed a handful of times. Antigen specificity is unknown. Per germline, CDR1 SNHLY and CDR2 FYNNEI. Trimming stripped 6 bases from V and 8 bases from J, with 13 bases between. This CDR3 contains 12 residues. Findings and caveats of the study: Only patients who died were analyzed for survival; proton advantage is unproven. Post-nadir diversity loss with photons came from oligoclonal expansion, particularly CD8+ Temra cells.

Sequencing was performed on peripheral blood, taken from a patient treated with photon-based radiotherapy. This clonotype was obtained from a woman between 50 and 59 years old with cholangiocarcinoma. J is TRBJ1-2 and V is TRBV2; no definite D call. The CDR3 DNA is TGTGCCAGCAGCCAGTGGGGTACGGGCTACACCTTC. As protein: CASSQWGTGYTF. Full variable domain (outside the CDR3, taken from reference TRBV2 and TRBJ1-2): EPEVTQTPSHQVTQMGQEVILRCVPISNHLYFYWYRQILGQKVEFLVSFYNNEISEKSEIFDDQFSVERPDGSNFTLKIRSTKLEDSAMYFCASSQWGTGYTFGSGTRLTVV.